The clone carrying this TCR beta chain was seen only a few times. Its antigen is not known. These data originate in a study of PD-1 blockade in classical Hodgkin lymphoma. On the study more broadly: On a schedule of every 2 weeks, patients received nivolumab 3 mg/kg intravenously.

Autologous stem cell transplantation was followed by relapse in every patient, and brentuximab vedotin exposure varied. The investigators isolated CD8+ T cells from thawed PBMCs using magnetic negative selection. Libraries were prepared by immunoSEQ multiplex PCR; TCRdb keeps only in-frame clonotypes and omits some of them. The sample shows about 13,000 clones, around 85% of them seen only once. Overall study results and limits: Sources of repertoire differences remain undefined, possibly disease activity or prior therapy. Complete responders' baseline diversity resembled that of newly diagnosed patients.

Germline assignment: CDR1 LNHDA and CDR2 SQIVND (reference sequence). Deletions cut 2 bases from V and 0 bases from J, with 14 bases between. The CDR3 totals 17 residues. The TCR originated in a human donor with classical Hodgkin lymphoma. The sequencing here drew on CD8+ T cells from blood, taken at baseline. The gene calls are TRBV19 and TRBJ1-5; TRBD1 is a possible D gene (6 bases). CDR3 residues: CASSIWTANYSNQPQHF. CDR3 DNA: TGTGCCAGTAGTATATGGACAGCCAATTATAGCAATCAGCCCCAGCATTTT.